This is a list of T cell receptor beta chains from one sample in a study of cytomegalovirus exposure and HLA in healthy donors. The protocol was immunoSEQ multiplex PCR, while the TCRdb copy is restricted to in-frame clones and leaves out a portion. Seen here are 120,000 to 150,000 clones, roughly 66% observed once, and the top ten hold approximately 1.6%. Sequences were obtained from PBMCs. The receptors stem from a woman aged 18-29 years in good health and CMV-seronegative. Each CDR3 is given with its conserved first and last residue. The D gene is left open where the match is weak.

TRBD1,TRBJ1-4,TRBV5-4,CASSSGQGNEKLFF,TGTGCCAGCAGCTCGGGACAGGGTAATGAAAAACTGTTTTTT
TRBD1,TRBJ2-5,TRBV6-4,CASSAGTGTQETQYF,TGTGCCAGCAGTGCCGGGACAGGAACCCAAGAGACCCAGTACTTC
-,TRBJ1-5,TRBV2,CASSELGGQANNQPQHF,TGTGCCAGCAGTGAATTGGGTGGGCAGGCGAACAATCAGCCCCAGCATTTT
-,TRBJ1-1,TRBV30,CAWSANGDHTEAFF,TGTGCCTGGAGTGCAAACGGAGATCACACTGAAGCTTTCTTT
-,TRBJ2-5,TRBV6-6,CASSQQGGRETQYF,TGTGCCAGCAGTCAACAGGGTGGAAGGGAGACCCAGTACTTC
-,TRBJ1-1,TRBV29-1,CSVVSGTEAFF,TGCAGCGTTGTGAGCGGCACTGAAGCTTTCTTT
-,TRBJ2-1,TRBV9,CASSVQAGDYNEQFF,TGTGCCAGCAGCGTACAGGCCGGGGATTACAATGAGCAGTTCTTC
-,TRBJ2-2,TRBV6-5,CASSYRWTLNTGELFF,TGTGCCAGCAGTTATCGGTGGACACTGAACACCGGGGAGCTGTTTTTT
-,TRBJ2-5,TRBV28,CASSLPGLATQETQYF,TGTGCCAGCAGTCTACCGGGTCTAGCGACCCAAGAGACCCAGTACTTC
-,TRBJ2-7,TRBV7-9,CASSPRTGTYEQYF,TGTGCCAGCAGCCCCCGGACTGGGACCTACGAGCAGTACTTC
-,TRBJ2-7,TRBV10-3,CAISEMVYEQYF,TGTGCCATCAGTGAGATGGTATACGAGCAGTACTTC
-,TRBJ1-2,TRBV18,CASSPLEDISNYGYTF,TGTGCCAGCTCACCGCTTGAGGACATCTCTAACTATGGCTACACCTTC
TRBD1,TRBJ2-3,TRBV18,CASSPGQGDTQYF,TGTGCCAGCTCACCCGGACAGGGAGATACGCAGTATTTT
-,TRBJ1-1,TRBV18,CASSPANRERNTEAFF,TGTGCCAGCTCACCGGCAAACAGGGAGAGGAACACTGAAGCTTTCTTT
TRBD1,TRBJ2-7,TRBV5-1,CASSLDRGLEQYF,TGCGCCAGCAGCCTTGACAGGGGACTCGAGCAGTACTTC
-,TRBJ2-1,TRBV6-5,CASSAATYNEQFF,TGTGCCAGCAGTGCAGCGACCTACAATGAGCAGTTCTTC
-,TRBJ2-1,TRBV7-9,CASSRYDTSYNEQFF,TGTGCCAGCAGTCGCTATGACACCTCCTACAATGAGCAGTTCTTC